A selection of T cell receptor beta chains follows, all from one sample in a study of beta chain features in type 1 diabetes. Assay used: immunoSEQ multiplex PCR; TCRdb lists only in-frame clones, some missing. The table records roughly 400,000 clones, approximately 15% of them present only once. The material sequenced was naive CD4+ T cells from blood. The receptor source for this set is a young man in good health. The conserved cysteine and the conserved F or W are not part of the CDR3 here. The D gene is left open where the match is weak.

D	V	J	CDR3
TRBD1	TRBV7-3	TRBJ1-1	ASSLATGASTEAF
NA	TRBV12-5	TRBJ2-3	ASGPRTDTQY
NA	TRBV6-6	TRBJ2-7	ASLGRGTSYEQY
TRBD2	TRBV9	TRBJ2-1	ASSTRTSGHSYNEQF
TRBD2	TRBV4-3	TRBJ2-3	ASSQYSGRVGADTQY
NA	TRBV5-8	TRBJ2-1	ASSLESSLNEQF
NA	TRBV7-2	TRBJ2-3	ASSLWAGADTQY
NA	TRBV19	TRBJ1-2	ASSMAARQGYGYT
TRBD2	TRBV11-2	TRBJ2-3	ASSATSSGSATDTQY
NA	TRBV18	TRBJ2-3	ASSPIRGKGTDTQY
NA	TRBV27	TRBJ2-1	ASTFRQVVGHEQF
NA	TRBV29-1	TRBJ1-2	SVERVYGYT
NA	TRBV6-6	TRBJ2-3	ASSYDSTDTQY
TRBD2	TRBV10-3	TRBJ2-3	AIRGLAGETDTQY
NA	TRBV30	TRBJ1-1	AWKPSSYAEAF
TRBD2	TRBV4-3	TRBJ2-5	ASSQESTSGQETQY
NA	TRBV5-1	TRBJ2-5	ASSSSGFQETQY
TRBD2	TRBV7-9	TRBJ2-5	ASSPLAGKETQY
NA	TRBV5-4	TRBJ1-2	ASSLESYYGYT
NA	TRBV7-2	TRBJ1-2	ATSDRANYGYT
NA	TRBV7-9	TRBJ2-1	ASSLVPGPLYNEQF
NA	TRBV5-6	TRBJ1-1	ASMVPTGDTEAF
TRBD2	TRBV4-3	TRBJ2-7	ASSPVGLAGNEQY
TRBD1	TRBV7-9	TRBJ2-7	ASSWDRRSYEQY
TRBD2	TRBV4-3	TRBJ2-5	ASSPSLAGGPETQY
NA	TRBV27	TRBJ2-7	ASKLGTAIGEQY
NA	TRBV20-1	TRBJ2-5	SATQETQY
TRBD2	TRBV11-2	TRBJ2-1	ASSPRPSGANEQF
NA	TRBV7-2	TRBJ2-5	ASSLASVQETQY
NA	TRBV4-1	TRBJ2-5	ASSQARLQETQY
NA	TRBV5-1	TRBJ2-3	ASSPEGRKRESTDTQY